Presented here are 16 T cell receptor beta chains from one specimen sequenced in a study of T cells expressing NK-cell markers. TCRdb reprocessed the 5' RACE reads, with one entry per CDR3 protein and no DNA. The sample yields over 250,000 distinct CDR3 sequences, of which the top ten take up about 4.2%. Sequencing was performed on blood T cells: a sorted CD56 or NKG2C T cell subset, CD4+ or CD8+ T cells, or bulk PBMC T cells (not recorded which). These receptor sequences come from a woman aged 18-70 years in good health.

The V call is TRBV30, the J call TRBJ1-6. The CDR3 loop spans 12 amino acids. CDR1 GTSNPN and CDR2 SVGIG come from the germline V gene (reference sequence). The CDR3 sequence: CAWSQGYSPLHF. The full variable domain, its missing parts supplied by reference TRBV30 and TRBJ1-6, is SQTIHQWPATLVQPVGSPLSLECTVEGTSNPNLYWYRQAAGRGLQLLFYSVGIGQISSEVPQNLSASRPQDRQFILSSKKLLLSDSGFYLCAWSQGYSPLHFGNGTRLTVT.

This sequence joins TRBV19 and TRBJ2-1. Germline-derived CDR1 and CDR2 are LNHDA and SQIVND (reference sequence). The CDR3 is 14 amino acids. This CDR3 is CASSIESAYNEQFF. The full variable domain, rest sourced from reference TRBV19 and TRBJ2-1, is DGGITQSPKYLFRKEGQNVTLSCEQNLNHDAMYWYRQDPGQGLRLIYYSQIVNDFQKGDIAEGYSVSREKKESFPLTVTSAQKNPTAFYLCASSIESAYNEQFFGPGTRLTVL.

The J gene is TRBJ1-1, the V gene TRBV7-2; TCRdb designates TRBD1, a call that cannot be tested without DNA. CDR3 length: 15 residues. Germline V gene sequence: CDR1 SGHTA, CDR2 FQGNSA. CDR3 sequence: CASSLTGGRLTEAFF.

This chain connects TRBV20-1 to TRBJ2-1. CDR1 and CDR2 (germline): DFQATT, SNEGSKA (reference sequence). The CDR3 is made up of 13 amino acids. CDR3 protein: CSASPTVYNEQFF.

The rearrangement uses TRBV20-1 and TRBJ2-5; absent DNA, TCRdb's TRBD1 call cannot be checked. The CDR3 extends over 13 amino acids. Germline V gives CDR1 DFQATT, CDR2 SNEGSKA (reference sequence). The CDR3 protein is CSVAHTGTQTQYF.

V is TRBV28 and J is TRBJ2-2; TCRdb's D gene call, TRBD2, goes unchecked for lack of DNA. Germline CDR1 and CDR2: MDHEN and SYDVKM. CDR3 length equals 16 residues. This CDR3 is CASSSAGGKVPGELFF.

The chain recombines TRBV20-1 with TRBJ1-2; with no DNA, the TCRdb D assignment of TRBD1 cannot be verified. CDR1 and CDR2 from the germline V gene are DFQATT and SNEGSKA (reference sequence). The CDR3 length is 15 residues. The CDR3 here is CSAPAGPESNYGYTF.

The chain has TRBV27 and TRBJ2-3; checking the TCRdb D call of TRBD1 is not possible without DNA. CDR3 length: 15 residues. Germline loops: CDR1 MNHEY, CDR2 SMNVEV (reference sequence). The CDR3 spells CASSFRQGGTDTQYF.

The rearrangement links TRBV30 to TRBJ1-5; TCRdb indicates TRBD1, and absent DNA this call remains unverified. The CDR3 extends over 13 amino acids. Germline CDR1 reads GTSNPN; CDR2 reads SVGIG (reference sequence). The CDR3: CAWTSTVNQPQHF.

The rearrangement uses TRBV20-1 and TRBJ2-2; with no DNA, the TCRdb D assignment of TRBD2 cannot be verified. CDR1 DFQATT and CDR2 SNEGSKA come from the germline V gene (reference sequence). CDR3 length: 18 residues. CDR3 sequence reads: CSARDGNGRAVHSGELFF.

CDR3 amino acids: CASSPRTSGYNEQFF. This chain connects TRBV12-3 or TRBV12-4 to TRBJ2-1; the D call of TRBD2 rests on TCRdb alone, since no DNA is present to check it. The CDR3 has 15 amino acids.

The chain has TRBV21-1 and TRBJ1-1. TRBV21-1 is a documented pseudogene. There are 12 residues in the CDR3. The CDR3 spells CARTDSNTEAFF.

V usage is TRBV29-1 and J usage is TRBJ1-1. CDR3 length: 14 residues. Germline values: CDR1 SQVTM, CDR2 ANQGSEA. The CDR3 sequence is CSVEDPRVEKGPFF.

The chain joins TRBV11-1 to TRBJ2-1; the D call of TRBD1 rests on TCRdb alone, since no DNA is present to check it. In germline, CDR1 is SGHAT, CDR2 FQDESV (reference sequence). The CDR3 has 21 residues. The CDR3 here is CASSPGAPGQDIYSSYNEQFF.

The rearrangement joins TRBV9 to TRBJ2-6; TCRdb indicates TRBD2, and absent DNA this call remains unverified. The CDR3 is 15 residues long. Germline V gene lookup returns CDR1 SGDLS and CDR2 YYNGEE. CDR3 loop: CASSAQLVGANVLTF.

This chain links TRBV12-3 or TRBV12-4 with TRBJ1-3; the D call of TRBD1 rests on TCRdb alone, since no DNA is present to check it. The CDR3 loop spans 16 amino acids. This CDR3 reads CASSRGRQGKGNTIYF.